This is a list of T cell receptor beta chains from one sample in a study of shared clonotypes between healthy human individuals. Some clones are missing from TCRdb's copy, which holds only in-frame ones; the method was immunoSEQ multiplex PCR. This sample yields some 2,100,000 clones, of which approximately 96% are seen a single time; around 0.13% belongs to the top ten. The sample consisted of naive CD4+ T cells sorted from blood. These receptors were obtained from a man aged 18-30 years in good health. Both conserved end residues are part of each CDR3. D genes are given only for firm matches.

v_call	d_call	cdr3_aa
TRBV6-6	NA	CASSWRLMNTEAFF
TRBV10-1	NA	CASSDGYEQYF
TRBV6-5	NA	CASSYSIQQDRYGYTF
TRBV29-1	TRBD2	CSVNPGLATRGEQFF
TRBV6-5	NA	CASSYRGTASYEQYF
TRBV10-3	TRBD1	CAIRTGARTEAFF
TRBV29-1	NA	CSVVTGPLSTEAFF
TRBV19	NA	CASSIRTGWNTEAFF
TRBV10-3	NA	CAIRGPSSYEQYF
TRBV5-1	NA	CASSRRQGGETQYF
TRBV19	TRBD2	CASSIASGGRNEQFF
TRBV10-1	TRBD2	CASSLAGTGTQYF
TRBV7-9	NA	CASSSLEYYKTEAFF
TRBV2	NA	CASPQGVRNEQFF
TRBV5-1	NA	CASSAGTPGTQYF
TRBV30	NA	CAWKIIRESGELFF
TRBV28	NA	CASSLPAARQGRLGEAFF
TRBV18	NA	CASSPELGNGYTF
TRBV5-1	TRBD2	CASSAGTSGGASKTQYF
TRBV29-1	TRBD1	CSVSQGAEETQYF
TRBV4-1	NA	CASSHRQVNTEAFF
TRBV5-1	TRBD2	CASSSGLAGFNEQFF
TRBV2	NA	CASSADGGSNQPQHF
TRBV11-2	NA	CANSESSYNEQFF
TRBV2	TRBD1	CASSRDRNTDTQYF
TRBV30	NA	CAWSVISGSGTQYF
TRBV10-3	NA	CAISEGETQYF
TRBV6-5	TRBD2	CASSYSGGRGTGELFF
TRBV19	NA	CASSFLRNGRQYF
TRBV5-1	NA	CASSLEAASTDTQYF
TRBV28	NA	CASSLGFGGYTF
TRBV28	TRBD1	CASSPDRGYGYTF
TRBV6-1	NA	CASSEPGAYEQYF
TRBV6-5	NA	CASSSTGSYGYTF
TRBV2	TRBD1	CASSVDRSSYNEQFF
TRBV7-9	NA	CASSLFVSGKQFF
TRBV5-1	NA	CASSGDLAGHEKLFF
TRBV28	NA	CASSLDYRHEQYF